These 11 T cell receptor beta chains were sequenced from one sample in a study of cytomegalovirus exposure and HLA in healthy donors (dated by TCRdb to the late 2010s). The method behind the library was the immunoSEQ multiplex PCR assay. For the multiplex PCR, a mixture combining 60 forward primers for TCR Vbeta segments and 13 reverse primers for TCR Jbeta segments was used. TCRdb provides this immuneACCESS table in a form limited to in-frame rearrangements. Some clones are lacking; in checked studies, under half of them reflect an unresolved V gene, and why the rest are absent is not known. For this sample the table gives 100,000 to 150,000 clones, of which over 75% were detected only once. The biggest ten clones account for approximately 4.2% of the sample. The sequenced sample was PBMCs. These receptors were obtained from a male donor in good health and CMV-seropositive.

The V gene is TRBV11-2, the J gene TRBJ2-1; a possible D gene is TRBD2 (7 bases). V lost 5 bases and J 8 bases, leaving 10 bases between the germline ends. CDR1 is SGHAT, CDR2 FQNNGV, per germline. The CDR3 totals 12 residues. CDR3 protein: CASSRGGDEQFF. CDR3 nucleotide sequence: TGTGCCAGCAGCAGGGGGGGCGATGAGCAGTTCTTC.

V usage is TRBV5-1 and J usage is TRBJ2-3; 14 nucleotides match TRBD2. The CDR3 runs 18 residues. The J segment lost 0 bases and the V segment lost 3 bases, leaving 6 bases of the junction unmatched. CDR1 is SGHRS and CDR2 is YFSETQ in the germline V gene. The CDR3 reads CASSYGLAGGPSTDTQYF. The CDR3 nucleotides are TGCGCCAGCAGCTACGGACTAGCGGGGGGCCCTAGCACAGATACGCAGTATTTT.

This clone was seen only a few times. The genes are TRBV28 and TRBJ2-4, with 7 nucleotides matching TRBD1. V shed 8 bases, J shed 0 bases, and the junction held 10 bases outside the gene matches. The CDR3 covers 16 residues. Per germline, CDR1 MDHEN and CDR2 SYDVKM. The CDR3 reads CASRETGALAKNIQYF. The CDR3 DNA reads as TGTGCCAGCCGAGAAACAGGGGCACTAGCCAAAAACATTCAGTACTTC.

This CDR3 is CASSLNPVGTGWAEKLFF. CDR3 nucleotides: TGCGCCAGCAGCCTTAACCCTGTTGGGACAGGGTGGGCTGAAAAACTGTTTTTT. The chain has TRBV4-1 and TRBJ1-4, with 9 bases fitting TRBD1. In germline, CDR1 is MGHRA, CDR2 YSYEKL. The V segment lost 4 bases and the J segment 7 bases; nucleotides outside the gene matches: 16. There are 18 residues in the CDR3.

The V call is TRBV4-1, the J call TRBJ1-2; a possible D gene is TRBD1 (5 bases). Germline CDR1 MGHRA, CDR2 YSYEKL. This CDR3 is 13 amino acids long. V was pared by 4 bases and J by 4 bases, with 10 bases between. The CDR3 protein is CASSPPGIYGYTF. In nucleotides, the CDR3 is TGCGCCAGCAGCCCGCCAGGGATCTATGGCTACACCTTC.

The genes are TRBV11-2 and TRBJ2-1, with D maybe TRBD2 (5 bases). V was shortened by 5 bases and J by 5 bases, with 16 bases between the two germline ends. This CDR3 region has 15 residues. Germline V gene lookup returns CDR1 SGHAT and CDR2 FQNNGV. CDR3 nucleotides: TGTGCCAGCAGCCCCACTTTTAGCGCGCACAATGAGCAGTTCTTC. Encoded protein: CASSPTFSAHNEQFF.

This clone has just a few counts. CDR3 sequence reads: CATSRSSLQPQHF. CDR3 nucleotides: TGTGCCACCAGCAGATCCTCACTTCAGCCCCAGCATTTT. The chain has TRBV15 and TRBJ1-5; D ambiguous. This CDR3 region has 13 residues. The germline V and J ends were trimmed by 2 bases and 6 bases, with 8 bases remaining between them. Germline-derived CDR1 and CDR2 are LNHNV and YYDKDF (reference sequence).

This clone was recorded a few times. The V gene is TRBV28, the J gene TRBJ1-1, with 8 bases fitting TRBD1. The CDR3 sequence is 13 residues long. Germline V gene data show CDR1 as MDHEN and CDR2 as SYDVKM. J was trimmed by 7 bases and V by 4 bases; bases with no gene match: 5. The CDR3 here is CASSSWTGNEAFF. CDR3 in DNA: TGTGCCAGCAGTTCCTGGACAGGGAATGAAGCTTTCTTT.

The chain is built from TRBV28 and TRBJ1-5; D not resolved. V was trimmed by 3 bases and J by 3 bases, leaving 9 bases between them. The germline gives CDR1 MDHEN, CDR2 SYDVKM. The CDR3 has 14 residues. CDR3 region: CASSFSYYNQPQHF. The CDR3 DNA follows: TGTGCCAGCAGTTTCAGTTACTACAATCAGCCCCAGCATTTT.

This chain joins TRBV11-1 and TRBJ2-1; D might be TRBD2 (6 bases). Germline CDR1 and CDR2: SGHAT and FQDESV (reference sequence). The CDR3 runs 12 residues. The V end lost 4 bases, the J end lost 7 bases, and 8 bases lay between the germline ends. The CDR3 bases are TGTGCCAGCAGCTCCCGGGGGAATGAGCAGTTCTTC. Amino acid sequence: CASSSRGNEQFF.

This clone was seen a handful of times. The genes are TRBV6-1 and TRBJ2-1; a possible D gene is TRBD2 (7 bases). Trimming stripped 7 bases from V and 2 bases from J, with 15 bases between. There are 15 residues in the CDR3. The germline V gene encodes CDR1 MNHNS and CDR2 SASEGT. CDR3 residues: CASTKGGTTYNEQFF. The CDR3 nucleotides read TGTGCCAGCACTAAAGGGGGGACTACCTACAATGAGCAGTTCTTC.